The source of this TCR beta chain is a study of cytomegalovirus exposure and HLA in healthy donors. Study observations and caveats: The majority of TCR sequences were rare, yet some public TCRs appeared in many donors.

Only in-frame clones appear in the TCRdb table, and some are missing; sequencing was by immunoSEQ multiplex PCR. The profile shows some 74,000 clones, 93% of them singletons. The ends were cut back, 2 bases at V and 1 base at J, with 11 bases in the middle. Germline CDR1 reads SGHVS; CDR2 reads FQNEAQ. The CDR3 is made up of 15 amino acids. A remark on this clone: Its antigen is not identified.

The TCR originated in a woman aged 30 to 39 in good health and CMV-seronegative. J is TRBJ1-1 and V is TRBV7-8; D is possibly TRBD1 (6 bases). Sequenced material: PBMCs. For the CDR3, the DNA is TGTGCCAGCAGCTTATTCCGGGGGGCGAACACTGAAGCTTTCTTT. Translating it yields CASSLFRGANTEAFF.